A single sample is the source of the 8 T cell receptor beta chains below, sequenced in a study of cytomegalovirus exposure and HLA in healthy donors. The data were produced by immunoSEQ multiplex PCR, yet TCRdb's version contains in-frame clones alone and is incomplete. The sample consists of 70,000 or so clones, about 94% of them appearing once. Material: PBMCs. Every receptor here comes from a woman between 18 and 29 years old in good health and CMV-seronegative.

The chain carries TRBV19 and TRBJ1-1; TRBD1 might be the D (6 bases). CDR1 and CDR2 (germline): LNHDA, SQIVND (reference sequence). Between the trimmed V and J ends, which lost 5 bases and 8 bases, there was a span of 15 bases. The CDR3 length is 13 residues. DNA of the CDR3: TGTGCCAGTAGTCACAGGGTAGGGTACGAAGCTTTCTTT. It is translated as CASSHRVGYEAFF.

V and J are TRBV28 and TRBJ2-7, with D perhaps TRBD2 (6 bases). V lost 5 bases to trimming and J lost 1 base, with 9 bases between them. The CDR3 is 13 residues long. Germline assignment: CDR1 MDHEN and CDR2 SYDVKM. In DNA form, the CDR3 reads TGTGCCAGCAGTGGGGACTCGTCCTACGAGCAGTACTTC. Its protein product is CASSGDSSYEQYF.

This clone appeared once. The chain is built from TRBV5-1 and TRBJ2-5, with D perhaps TRBD2 (5 bases). Trimming left V 4 bases short and J 5 bases short, with 21 bases between. The CDR3 runs to 16 residues. Germline-derived CDR1 and CDR2 are SGHRS and YFSETQ. The CDR3 loop reads CASSPGQSSLRETQYF. CDR3 nucleotides: TGCGCCAGCAGCCCGGGCCAATCTAGCCTGAGGGAGACCCAGTACTTC.

V usage is TRBV10-1 and J usage is TRBJ2-2, with 11 bases fitting TRBD1. The CDR3 is 14 residues long. Looked up from germline, CDR1 is WNHNN and CDR2 is SYGVQD (reference sequence). V shed 6 bases and J 7 bases; nucleotides not matched to a gene: 4. The CDR3 sequence is CASSGQGAGGELFF. CDR3 in DNA: TGCGCCAGCAGCGGACAGGGGGCCGGCGGGGAGCTGTTTTTT.

The rearrangement links TRBV6-6 to TRBJ1-5, with D hard to call. CDR3 length equals 15 residues. The germline gives CDR1 MNHNY, CDR2 SVGAGI (reference sequence). V was trimmed by 2 bases and J by 7 bases, leaving 15 bases between them. CDR3 sequence reads: CASSYGGEGYQPQHF. The DNA for the CDR3 is TGTGCCAGCAGTTACGGCGGTGAGGGATACCAGCCCCAGCATTTT.

V usage is TRBV10-2 and J usage is TRBJ1-4; 7 bases align to TRBD1. Germline V gene data show CDR1 as WSHSY and CDR2 as SAAADI. The CDR3 is 15 amino acids. V lost 5 bases to trimming and J lost 0 bases; unmatched junction nucleotides: 3. The CDR3 DNA sequence: TGCGCCAGCAGTAGGACAGGCACAACTAATGAAAAACTGTTTTTT. Amino acids: CASSRTGTTNEKLFF.

V gene TRBV6-5 combines with J gene TRBJ2-7, with TRBD1 identical over 7 bases. The germline V gene has CDR1 MNHEY and CDR2 SVGAGI. V lost 6 bases to trimming and J lost 1 base; unmatched junction nucleotides: 9. This CDR3 spans 15 amino acids. This CDR3 is CASRLTGAPSYEQYF. The CDR3 DNA reads TGTGCCAGCAGACTTACAGGGGCGCCATCCTACGAGCAGTACTTC.

The genes are TRBV10-1 and TRBJ2-5; tentative D call: TRBD2 (5 bases). The CDR3 covers 17 residues. Trimming shortened V by 0 bases and J by 4 bases, and 18 bases separated the two germline ends. Looked up from germline, CDR1 is WNHNN and CDR2 is SYGVQD (reference sequence). CDR3: CASSESRATSLGETQYF. CDR3 bases: TGCGCCAGCAGTGAGTCGAGGGCTACAAGTCTGGGAGAGACCCAGTACTTC.